The sequence of this T cell receptor (beta chain) was determined in a study of vaccination effects on CD4 cells after COVID-19 (dated by TCRdb to 2021 to 2024). The study in broad terms: In the ViraFEST assay, PBMC were stimulated with viral peptide pools, and antigen-specific CD4+ T cell clonotypes were then identified by expansion using TCR sequencing. Each participant got two doses of an mRNA SARS-CoV-2 vaccine, either BNT162b2 or mRNA-1273. Pre-vaccine samples from a couple of convalescent patients were drawn 16 days and one week before the first dose, 142 and 148 days after COVID-19 diagnosis. Approximately 2 million PBMC per well were cultured with approximately 10 ug/ml peptides in IMDM containing around 4.6% human AB serum, about 9.6 IU/ml IL-2 and gentamicin. In both COVID-19 convalescent patients and infection-naive vaccine recipients, the study compared SARS-CoV-2 spike-specific CD4+ TCR repertoires from before mRNA vaccination with those from after it. A total of some eleven COVID-19 convalescent patients and a handful of SARS-CoV-2-naive healthy vaccine recipients were included in the full study. The Oncomine TCR Beta short-read assay on an Illumina iSeq 100 was used to sequence cultures from other donors in the study.

The library was produced with the immunoSEQ multiplex PCR assay. TCR beta CDR3 sequencing was performed on DNA from the cultured, isolated CD4+ T cells. On the study's bioinformatics: Non-productive TCR sequences were removed and reads were trimmed to the CDR3 region, keeping CDR3s of at least 7 amino acids. Antigen-specific clonotypes were identified using the MANAFEST web app by comparison of expansion in peptide wells against reference cultures. Positive clones required FDR<0.05 expansion versus reference and all other wells, odds ratio above 5, and frequency above 0.1% in two replicate wells. Cross-reactive clonotypes were defined as significantly expanded in SARS-CoV-2 spike wells and in at least one common cold coronavirus spike condition. CDR3 similarity was assessed by Levenshtein distance with the stringdist R package, and unrooted trees were built with ape in R 3.6.1. TCRdb holds this immuneACCESS table with in-frame rearrangements only. Some clones are missing; in checked studies, unresolved V genes explain under half, and the rest has no known cause. D and trimming were read from the DNA, whereas the V and J calls and clone size are those reported in that table. This sample gives about 64,000 clones in total; under 80% of them show up just once. Of the sample, around 25% is held by the ten largest clones.

The germline V gene (reference sequence) provides CDR1 GTSNPN and CDR2 SVGIG. The CDR3 numbers 14 residues from cysteine through phenylalanine. Left in the record is the CDR3 DNA by itself, 42 bases read in frame from the first base. V is reduced by 2 bases and J by 1 base, leaving a spacing of 11 bases between them. Overall study outcomes, separate from this receptor: In convalescent patients, the post-vaccine spike-reactive repertoire was composed mainly of new vaccine-induced clones that were largely distinct from infection-induced clones. The study was limited by a small number of convalescent patients, and early post-infection timepoints were lacking. Clones induced by infection and clones induced by vaccination both contracted markedly at late timepoints after vaccination, which fits with T cell responses waning over time.

About this clone: Its recognized antigen is unknown. No base-level quality is on record; no much larger clone is a single base apart.

After around 10 days of culture, CD4+ T cells were isolated with the EasySep CD4+ T cell isolation kit. Convalescent patients had PCR-confirmed SARS-CoV-2 infection between March and December 2020, before Alpha, Beta and Delta variants emerged in the United States. Half of the culture medium was replaced with fresh IL-2-containing medium on days 3 and 7. Unless noted otherwise, every peptide stimulation condition was grown in triplicate wells. PBMC were separated from whole blood using Ficoll-Paque Plus gradient centrifugation and were then either cryopreserved at -140C or used fresh. The QIAamp micro DNA kit was used to extract genomic DNA from the cultured CD4+ T cells.

The V and J genes are TRBV30 and TRBJ1-1; the D gene is possibly TRBD1, with 5 bases matching. This clonotype originated in a human donor who had a prior SARS-CoV-2 infection. The material sequenced was CD4+ T cells from PBMCs cultured without peptide, taken before COVID-19 vaccination. This receptor carries the CDR3 CAWSSGTGNTEAFF. DNA sequence: TGTGCCTGGAGTTCAGGGACGGGGAACACTGAAGCTTTCTTT.